The 11 T cell receptor beta chains presented below share a single source sample, sequenced in a study of T cells in Graves' hyperthyroidism and ophthalmopathy. From RNA transcripts, TCR beta CDR3 regions were amplified. First-round RT-PCR of the TCR CDR3 relied on the HTBI primer set. TCRdb recomputed calls from the multiplex PCR reads with MiXCR, one row per CDR3 protein. The table lists hundreds of thousands of distinct CDR3 sequences, roughly 13% of them singletons, with 20% to 25% in the top ten. Sequencing used blood. The receptor source for this set is a woman aged 25 to 39 with Graves' hyperthyroidism.

This chain links TRBV29-1 with TRBJ2-5, with 8 bases identical to TRBD2. The CDR3 totals 13 residues. Germline V gene data show CDR1 as SQVTM and CDR2 as ANQGSEA. Trimming removed 3 bases from V and 4 bases from J; junction bases left unmatched: 4. The CDR3 here is CSVDNGRGETQYF. In DNA form, the CDR3 reads TGCAGCGTTGATAACGGGAGGGGAGAGACCCAGTACTTC. Full variable domain (remainder filled in from reference TRBV29-1 and TRBJ2-5): SAVISQKPSRDICQRGTSLTIQCQVDSQVTMMFWYRQQPGQSLTLIATANQGSEATYESGFVIDKFPISRPNLTFSTLTVSNMSPEDSSIYLCSVDNGRGETQYFGPGTRLLVL.

The chain is built from TRBV4-1 and TRBJ2-1, with D perhaps matching TRBD2 (6 bases). The V end was cut by 1 base, the J end by 0 bases, with 13 bases between. In germline, CDR1 is MGHRA, CDR2 YSYEKL. This CDR3 has 17 residues. For the CDR3, the DNA is TGCGCCAGCAGCCAAGGCGGGATTCCGAGCTCCTACAATGAGCAGTTCTTC. This sequence encodes CASSQGGIPSSYNEQFF.

This clonotype appeared a few times. The V gene is TRBV29-1, the J gene TRBJ1-1; D may be TRBD1 (5 bases). Germline values: CDR1 SQVTM, CDR2 ANQGSEA. The CDR3 is 12 amino acids. Deletions cut 5 bases from V and 4 bases from J, with 11 bases between. The CDR3 DNA follows: TGCAGCGTTCATCCTCAGGGCACTGAAGCTTTCTTT. It translates to CSVHPQGTEAFF.

The J gene is TRBJ2-1, the V gene TRBV11-1; D not certain. V was clipped by 3 bases and J by 0 bases, with 15 bases between them. This CDR3 has 17 residues. The germline gives CDR1 SGHAT, CDR2 FQDESV (reference sequence). CDR3 protein: CASSFVIRGSSYNEQFF. CDR3 DNA: TGTGCCAGCAGCTTTGTCATCCGCGGCAGCTCCTACAATGAGCAGTTCTTC.

Ten or more counts support this clonotype. The chain carries TRBV28 and TRBJ2-5, with 9 bases that match TRBD2. Trimming took 2 bases from V and 4 from J; bases not matched to a gene: 11. Germline V gives CDR1 MDHEN, CDR2 SYDVKM. The CDR3 spans 17 residues. Here the CDR3 DNA reads TGTGCCAGCAGTTTACCCCCAGGCGGGAGGGAGCGAGAGACCCAGTACTTC. It translates to CASSLPPGGRERETQYF.

The chain carries TRBV30 and TRBJ2-7; TRBD1 agrees at 8 bases. The germline gives CDR1 GTSNPN, CDR2 SVGIG (reference sequence). The CDR3 is made up of 15 amino acids. V lost 0 bases and J lost 7; bases outside the gene matches: 11. The CDR3 DNA is TGTGCCTGGAGTGTAATTCTAGACAGGGGAGGAGAGCAGTACTTC. This codes for CAWSVILDRGGEQYF.

The chain carries TRBV9 and TRBJ2-3; D gene ambiguous. This CDR3 spans 12 amino acids. Looked up from germline, CDR1 is SGDLS and CDR2 is YYNGEE. V lost 3 bases to trimming and J lost 4 bases, with 6 bases between them. The CDR3 here is CASSENSDTQYF. CDR3 DNA sequence: TGTGCCAGCAGCGAAAACTCAGATACGCAGTATTTT.

This clonotype showed up just a few times. The V and J genes are TRBV15 and TRBJ1-5; a weak D match, TRBD1 (5 bases). Trimming removed 5 bases at V and 7 bases at J, with 12 bases between. The V gene's germline CDR1 is LNHNV and CDR2 YYDKDF (reference sequence). This CDR3 contains 13 residues. The CDR3 protein is CATSPRGPQPQHF. In DNA, the CDR3 is TGTGCCACCAGCCCCCGGGGCCCACAGCCCCAGCATTTT.

This clonotype was detected many times. The V gene is TRBV2, the J gene TRBJ2-7, with 8 bases aligning to TRBD2. V was clipped by 7 bases and J by 6 bases; unmatched bases: 11. The CDR3 is 14 residues long. Germline CDR1 SNHLY, CDR2 FYNNEI. CDR3 loop: CASNPGLVFGEQYF. The CDR3 DNA reads as TGTGCCAGCAACCCGGGACTAGTCTTTGGCGAGCAGTACTTC. The full variable domain, its missing parts supplied by reference TRBV2 and TRBJ2-7, is EPEVTQTPSHQVTQMGQEVILRCVPISNHLYFYWYRQILGQKVEFLVSFYNNEISEKSEIFDDQFSVERPDGSNFTLKIRSTKLEDSAMYFCASNPGLVFGEQYFGPGTRLTVT.

This clonotype was observed once. Relative to the germline gene, one junction end is altered; a read error may explain this. The chain links TRBV9 to TRBJ2-3; D possibly matches TRBD1 or TRBD2 (5 bases each). The CDR3 length is 16 residues. Germline V CDR1 and CDR2: SGDLS, YYNGEE. The CDR3 is CASSAFGAAITDTHYF. CDR3 nucleotide sequence: TGTGCCAGCAGCGCCTTCGGGGCCGCGATCACAGATACGCACTATTTT.

As to this clonotype: A much larger clone sits a single nucleotide away, making a read error possible. This chain links TRBV30 with TRBJ2-7, with D possibly TRBD2 on 5 matching bases. V lost 5 bases and J lost 6, with 11 bases in between. Germline V gene data show CDR1 as GTSNPN and CDR2 as SVGIG (reference sequence). The CDR3 extends over 11 amino acids. The CDR3: CAWGWETEQYF. In DNA, the CDR3 is TGTGCCTGGGGATGGGAGACCGAGCAGTACTTC.